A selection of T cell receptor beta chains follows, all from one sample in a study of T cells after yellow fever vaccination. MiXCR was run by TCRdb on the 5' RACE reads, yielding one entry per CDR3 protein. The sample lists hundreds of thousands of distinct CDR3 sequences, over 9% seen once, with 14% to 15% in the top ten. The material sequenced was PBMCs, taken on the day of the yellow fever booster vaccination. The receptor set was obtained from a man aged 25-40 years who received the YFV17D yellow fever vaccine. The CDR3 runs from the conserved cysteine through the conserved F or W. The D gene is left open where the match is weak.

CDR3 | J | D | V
CACSSQTGEVEAFF | TRBJ1-1 | TRBD1 | TRBV7-2
CASSYSGTGAPYEQYF | TRBJ2-7 | TRBD1 | TRBV6-5
CASSPPTREKLFF | TRBJ1-4 | - | TRBV27
CAISGEGARGYTF | TRBJ1-2 | TRBD1 | TRBV10-3
CASSQRESFYEQFF | TRBJ2-1 | TRBD2 | TRBV27
CASSLGTSGPRETQYF | TRBJ2-5 | TRBD2 | TRBV5-1
CASSQDLGLADNEQYF | TRBJ2-7 | TRBD2 | TRBV4-3
CASSPTGRTKAFF | TRBJ1-1 | TRBD1 | TRBV12-3/TRBV12-4
CSASIPTLAGATGELFF | TRBJ2-2 | TRBD2 | TRBV20-1
CASRGTSGTSTDTQYF | TRBJ2-3 | TRBD2 | TRBV10-2
CASSLRGSSADTQYF | TRBJ2-3 | TRBD2 | TRBV12-3/TRBV12-4
CASSRTILNQPQHF | TRBJ1-5 | - | TRBV2
CASTPSGSPYNKQFF | TRBJ2-1 | - | TRBV12-3/TRBV12-4
CASSYSKSGRVNDEQFF | TRBJ2-1 | TRBD2 | TRBV6-5
CASSLAGETREQYF | TRBJ2-7 | TRBD2 | TRBV12-3/TRBV12-4
CASRGQGPHGEQFF | TRBJ2-1 | TRBD1 | TRBV27
CASSGQGRLYTEAFF | TRBJ1-1 | TRBD1 | TRBV19
CASRIQRNTGELFF | TRBJ2-2 | - | TRBV6-4
CASRLVSGDTEAFF | TRBJ1-1 | - | TRBV5-6
CASAGGSPEAFF | TRBJ1-1 | - | TRBV19